The 2 T cell receptor beta chains listed next were all sequenced from one sample in a study of T-cell reconstitution after alpha-beta-depleted transplantation in children. TCRbeta library preparation incorporated unique molecular identifiers. TCRdb fed the PCR reads into MiXCR, producing one record per CDR3 protein. The sample contains about 76,000 distinct CDR3 sequences, about 14% of which appear only once. The specimen was PBMCs, mostly from graft donor cells, collected 180 days after TCRalphabeta/CD19-depleted stem cell transplant. These receptors originate from a male patient between 2 and 15 years old who had a stem cell transplant for acute lymphoblastic leukemia, so the T cells may come from the graft donor.

This clonotype was observed a handful of times. The rearrangement joins TRBV10-3 to TRBJ2-1, with TRBD2 matching 11 bases. Germline trimming cut 10 bases from V and 6 bases from J; bases unmatched to any gene: 11. CDR3 length equals 15 residues. CDR1 and CDR2 (germline): ENHRY, SYGVKD. The CDR3 reads CATASTSGSINEQFF. CDR3 in DNA: TGTGCCACCGCCTCCACTAGCGGGAGCATCAATGAGCAGTTCTTC.

In this sample, this clonotype turned up a few times. The V call is TRBV4-2, the J call TRBJ1-2; D is unresolved. Germline V gene lookup returns CDR1 LGHNA and CDR2 YNFKEQ. The CDR3 extends over 14 amino acids. V was trimmed by 1 base and J by 8 bases, leaving 14 bases between them. The CDR3, as DNA: TGTGCCAGCAGCCAAGTGGACTGGGCAGGCGGCTACACCTTC. Its protein product is CASSQVDWAGGYTF.